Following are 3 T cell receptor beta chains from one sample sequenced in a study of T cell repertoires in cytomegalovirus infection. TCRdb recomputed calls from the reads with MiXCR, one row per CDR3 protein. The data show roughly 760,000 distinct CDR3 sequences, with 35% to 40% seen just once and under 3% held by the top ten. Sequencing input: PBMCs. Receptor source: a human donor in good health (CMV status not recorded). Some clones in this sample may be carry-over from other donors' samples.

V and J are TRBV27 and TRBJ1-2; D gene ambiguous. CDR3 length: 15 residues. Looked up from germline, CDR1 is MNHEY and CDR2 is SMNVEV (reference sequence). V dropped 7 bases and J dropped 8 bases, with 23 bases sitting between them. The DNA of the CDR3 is TGTGCCAGCACCCCAACGGGCAGTCCCTATGCGGGCTACACCTTC. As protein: CASTPTGSPYAGYTF.

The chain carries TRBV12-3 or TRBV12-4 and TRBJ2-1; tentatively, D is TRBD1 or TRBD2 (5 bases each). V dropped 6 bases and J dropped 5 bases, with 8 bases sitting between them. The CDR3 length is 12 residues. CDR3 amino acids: CASSRENNEQFF. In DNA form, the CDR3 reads TGTGCCAGCAGCAGGGAGAACAATGAGCAGTTCTTC.

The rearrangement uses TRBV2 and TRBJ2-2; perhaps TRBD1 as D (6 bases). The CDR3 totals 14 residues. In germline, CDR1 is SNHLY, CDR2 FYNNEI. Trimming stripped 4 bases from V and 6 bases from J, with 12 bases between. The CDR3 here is CASSGNRDPGELFF. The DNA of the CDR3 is TGTGCCAGCAGTGGTAACAGGGACCCCGGGGAGCTGTTTTTT. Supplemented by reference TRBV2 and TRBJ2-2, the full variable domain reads EPEVTQTPSHQVTQMGQEVILRCVPISNHLYFYWYRQILGQKVEFLVSFYNNEISEKSEIFDDQFSVERPDGSNFTLKIRSTKLEDSAMYFCASSGNRDPGELFFGEGSRLTVL.